These 22 T cell receptor beta chains originate from one sample sequenced in a study of CD8 T cells in ankylosing spondylitis. Findings of the study overall: Seemingly characteristic of ankylosing spondylitis blood was a TCR beta motif consisting of eight highly homologous variants.

What these receptors recognize is not known. A single record per CDR3 protein comes from TCRdb applying MiXCR to the 5' RACE reads. Counted here are 700,000 or so distinct CDR3 sequences, 15% to 20% occurring once; the ten biggest clones make up under 20%. What was sequenced was blood, either unsorted or a sorted T cell fraction (not recorded which). The receptors stem from a male donor with ankylosing spondylitis.

This chain joins TRBV20-1 and TRBJ2-7, with D possibly matching TRBD2 (6 bases). The CDR3 has 14 residues. V lost 0 bases to trimming and J lost 4 bases, with 13 bases between them. Germline V gene lookup returns CDR1 DFQATT and CDR2 SNEGSKA (reference sequence). CDR3 in amino acids: CSARDHSGAYEQYF. The CDR3 DNA reads as TGCAGTGCTAGAGATCATAGCGGAGCGTACGAGCAGTACTTC.

In the case of this clonotype: One end of the junction is discordant with germline, which a read error may explain. The rearrangement joins TRBV7-9 to TRBJ2-5, with a weak D call TRBD1 (6 bases). This CDR3 has 14 amino acids. The germline gives CDR1 SEHNR, CDR2 FQNEAQ (reference sequence). The CDR3 spells CASRLGQNQETQYF. The DNA of the CDR3 is TGTGCCAGCAGGTTAGGACAGAACCAAGAGACCCAGTACTTC.

The rearrangement joins TRBV12-3 or TRBV12-4 to TRBJ2-1, with D perhaps TRBD1 (5 bases). V was shortened by 8 bases and J by 7 bases, with 24 bases between the two germline ends. The CDR3 has 16 residues. The CDR3 bases are TGTGCCAGCGCGACCCTCCAGGGAATATTGGGGAATGAGCAGTTCTTC. It codes for CASATLQGILGNEQFF.

Written as DNA, the CDR3 is TGTGCCAGCAGCTCTGCCGGGACAGTCTATGGCTACACCTTC. Translated: CASSSAGTVYGYTF. The chain joins TRBV7-2 to TRBJ1-2; TRBD1 matches at 7 bases. Trimming cost V 4 bases and J 4 bases; bases outside gene matches: 6. This CDR3 contains 14 residues. Per the germline V gene, CDR1 is SGHTA and CDR2 is FQGNSA.

The CDR3: CASSFLTGTGGTDTQYF. In DNA, the CDR3 is TGCGCCAGCAGCTTCCTGACCGGGACAGGGGGCACAGATACGCAGTATTTT. The J gene is TRBJ2-3, the V gene TRBV5-1; 10 bases agree with TRBD1. The CDR3 has 17 amino acids. Germline V lookup: CDR1 SGHRS, CDR2 YFSETQ. The V and J ends lost 2 bases and 1 base, in that order; junction bases with no gene match: 7.

This clonotype has only a few counts. The rearrangement uses TRBV12-3 or TRBV12-4 and TRBJ2-1; D possibly matches TRBD1 or TRBD2 (7 bases each). Trimming cost V 5 bases and J 7 bases, with 15 bases left between them. This CDR3 comprises 14 residues. The CDR3 nucleotides read TGTGCCAGCAGTCTTACAGGGGAGGGGAATGAGCAGTTCTTC. This gives the protein CASSLTGEGNEQFF.

This clonotype showed up many times. This chain links TRBV7-2 with TRBJ1-2, with TRBD1 matching 8 bases. The CDR3 runs 15 residues. After removal of 5 bases from V and 2 bases from J, the junction contained 7 bases not matched to a gene. Germline assignment: CDR1 SGHTA and CDR2 FQGNSA. The CDR3 DNA reads as TGTGCCAGCAGCCCGGACAGGGTATCAAACTATGGCTACACCTTC. This codes for CASSPDRVSNYGYTF.

The gene calls are TRBV28 and TRBJ1-2; tentatively, D is TRBD1 (5 bases). The CDR3 sequence is 13 residues long. Trimming pared 5 bases from V and 6 bases from J, leaving 13 bases between. CDR1 and CDR2 (germline): MDHEN, SYDVKM. The CDR3 DNA is TGTGCCAGCAGTATTGGGAGACAGCATGGCTACACCTTC. Protein sequence: CASSIGRQHGYTF.

This clonotype was seen a handful of times. V is TRBV9 and J is TRBJ1-2, with D unresolved. Germline V gene data show CDR1 as SGDLS and CDR2 as YYNGEE. CDR3 length: 12 amino acids. Trimming removed 0 bases from V and 0 bases from J, with 0 bases in between. CDR3 coding DNA: TGTGCCAGCAGCGTAGCTAACTATGGCTACACCTTC. Encoded protein: CASSVANYGYTF.

The V gene is TRBV19, the J gene TRBJ2-1; 12 bases fit TRBD2. Germline trimming cut 0 bases from V and 7 bases from J; bases unmatched to any gene: 10. The germline gives CDR1 LNHDA, CDR2 SQIVND (reference sequence). This CDR3 has 18 amino acids. As DNA, the CDR3 is TGTGCCAGTAGTATAGATCACAGGACTAGCGGGACTAGGAATGAGCAGTTCTTC. Its translation: CASSIDHRTSGTRNEQFF.

This chain connects TRBV29-1 to TRBJ2-2; the match to TRBD2 covers 7 bases. The CDR3 has 14 amino acids. With 5 bases clipped from V and 1 base from J, the junction kept 4 bases outside the gene matches. Germline V gene data show CDR1 as SQVTM and CDR2 as ANQGSEA. The CDR3 DNA reads TGCAGCGTTACCACGGGAGGGAACACCGGGGAGCTGTTTTTT. Protein product: CSVTTGGNTGELFF.

This clonotype was recorded a few times. The chain links TRBV5-1 to TRBJ2-2; 9 positions match TRBD1. Losses at the gene ends were 4 bases for V and 2 bases for J; bases not matched to a gene: 9. The CDR3 consists of 17 residues. CDR1 SGHRS and CDR2 YFSETQ come from the germline V gene. In DNA, the CDR3 is TGCGCCAGCAGCCCCTCCCACAGGGGGCTTAACACCGGGGAGCTGTTTTTT. This sequence encodes CASSPSHRGLNTGELFF.

The chain uses TRBV18 and TRBJ2-7, with a tentative D call TRBD1 (5 bases). Trimming cost V 2 bases and J 3 bases, with 14 bases left between them. Germline-derived CDR1 and CDR2 are KGHSH and LQKENI. The CDR3 consists of 15 residues. CDR3 in amino acids: CASSPSTGHYYEQYF. The CDR3 DNA sequence: TGTGCCAGCTCACCAAGCACAGGTCACTACTACGAGCAGTACTTC.

This clonotype has a handful of counts. The rearrangement joins TRBV20-1 to TRBJ2-7, with 8 bases aligning to TRBD2. In germline, CDR1 is DFQATT, CDR2 SNEGSKA (reference sequence). The CDR3 covers 15 residues. V trimming: 1 base; J trimming: 3 bases; junction bases outside the gene matches: 8. CDR3: CSARGTGTSFYEQYF. CDR3 in DNA: TGCAGTGCTAGAGGTACCGGGACTAGTTTCTACGAGCAGTACTTC.

A few counts support this clonotype. The chain employs TRBV28 and TRBJ1-6; D ambiguous. Germline CDR1 and CDR2: MDHEN and SYDVKM. V was pared by 1 base and J by 7 bases, with 8 bases between. The CDR3 extends over 14 amino acids. The CDR3 nucleotides are TGTGCCAGCAGTTTATACACAGAGAATTCACCCCTCCACTTT. Its protein is CASSLYTENSPLHF. The whole variable domain, filled in from reference TRBV28 and TRBJ1-6, reads DVKVTQSSRYLVKRTGEKVFLECVQDMDHENMFWYRQDPGLGLRLIYFSYDVKMKEKGDIPEGYSVSREKKERFSLILESASTNQTSMYLCASSLYTENSPLHFGNGTRLTVT.

This sequence joins TRBV12-3 or TRBV12-4 and TRBJ2-1; D call uncertain. Trimming took off 1 base at V and 10 bases at J, with 14 bases between the two ends. The CDR3 covers 14 residues. CDR3 region: CASSLEGAYREQFF. CDR3 DNA sequence: TGTGCCAGCAGTTTAGAGGGTGCGTACAGAGAGCAGTTCTTC.

The CDR3 DNA follows: TGTGCTAGTGGTTGGGTCCCCGGAGGGGACGATGAGCAGTTCTTC. Translated: CASGWVPGGDDEQFF. The V and J genes are TRBV12-5 and TRBJ2-1, with D maybe TRBD2 (6 bases). Germline V gives CDR1 LGHNT, CDR2 FRNRAP. Trimming took off 4 bases at V and 8 bases at J, with 18 bases between the two ends. The CDR3 is 15 residues long.

This clonotype occurred a few times. The V gene is TRBV5-6, the J gene TRBJ2-5; 14 bases align to TRBD2. Germline-derived CDR1 and CDR2 are SGHDT and YYEEEE. The CDR3 loop spans 17 amino acids. The junction had 6 bases not matched to a gene; V was cut back by 1 base and J by 4 bases. The CDR3 sequence is CASSLNLGLAGVETQYF. For the CDR3, the DNA is TGTGCCAGCAGCTTGAACCTGGGACTAGCGGGAGTAGAGACCCAGTACTTC. The whole variable domain, filled in from reference TRBV5-6 and TRBJ2-5, reads DAGVTQSPTHLIKTRGQQVTLRCSPKSGHDTVSWYQQALGQGPQFIFQYYEEEERQRGNFPDRFSGHQFPNYSSELNVNALLLGDSALYLCASSLNLGLAGVETQYFGPGTRLLVL.

This clonotype came up a few times. This chain links TRBV6-6 with TRBJ1-1; 7 bases are a match to TRBD1. Losses at the gene ends were 6 bases for V and 7 bases for J; bases not matched to a gene: 8. The CDR3 length is 13 residues. Germline CDR1 reads MNHNY; CDR2 reads SVGAGI (reference sequence). The CDR3 reads CASRKDRAFEAFF. CDR3 in DNA: TGTGCCAGCAGAAAAGACAGGGCGTTTGAAGCTTTCTTT.

This clonotype was counted between two and nine times. The chain carries TRBV12-3 or TRBV12-4 and TRBJ2-7; D assignment may be TRBD1 or TRBD2 (5 bases each). The CDR3 consists of 12 residues. V lost 7 bases to trimming and J lost 5 bases, with 12 bases between them. CDR3 loop: CASTSPGHEQYF. The CDR3 nucleotides are TGTGCCAGCACGTCCCCGGGGCACGAGCAGTACTTC.

This chain connects TRBV5-1 to TRBJ2-5; the D gene is possibly TRBD1 (6 bases). V lost 4 bases, J lost 1 base, and 11 bases lay in between. The CDR3 has 14 amino acids. The germline gives CDR1 SGHRS, CDR2 YFSETQ. In nucleotides, the CDR3 is TGCGCCAGCAGCACCGGGACACCCCAAGAGACCCAGTACTTC. It specifies CASSTGTPQETQYF.

The chain is built from TRBV6-1 and TRBJ1-1, with D maybe TRBD1 (5 bases). Per the germline V gene, CDR1 is MNHNS and CDR2 is SASEGT. The germline V and J ends were trimmed by 1 base and 4 bases, with 13 bases remaining between them. The CDR3 length is 15 residues. CDR3 protein: CASSEGVLGGTEAFF. The CDR3 coding sequence is TGTGCCAGCAGTGAAGGGGTTCTGGGGGGCACTGAAGCTTTCTTT.